The 20 T cell receptor beta chains listed next were all sequenced from one sample in a study of T cell responses to AZD1222 COVID-19 vaccine. Only in-frame clones appear in the TCRdb table, and some are missing; sequencing was by immunoSEQ multiplex PCR. Among around 180,000 clones listed, 85% to 90% were seen once. The source was peripheral blood, collected on day 0 of AZD1222 vaccination. Source of these receptors: an adult in good health.

The chain joins TRBV13 to TRBJ1-5; D is ambiguous. CDR3 length equals 12 residues. In germline, CDR1 is PRHDT, CDR2 FYEKMQ (reference sequence). With 1 base removed from V and 6 bases from J, the gap between germline ends came to 4 bases. For the CDR3, the DNA is TGTGCCAGCAGCTTAGATGGTCAGCCCCAGCATTTT. It yields the protein CASSLDGQPQHF.

The V call is TRBV10-3, the J call TRBJ2-1; 9 positions match TRBD2. Germline V gene data show CDR1 as ENHRY and CDR2 as SYGVKD. There are 16 residues in the CDR3. Trimming removed 10 bases from V and 0 bases from J; junction bases left unmatched: 10. CDR3 sequence (DNA): TGTGCCACCGCCCCCCGCGGGGGGGACTCCTACAATGAGCAGTTCTTC. It yields the protein CATAPRGGDSYNEQFF.

This rearrangement joins TRBV25-1 to TRBJ1-2; maybe TRBD1 (5 bases). V dropped 6 bases and J dropped 8 bases, with 13 bases sitting between them. Germline V gene lookup returns CDR1 MGHDK and CDR2 SYGVNS. The CDR3 covers 12 residues. CDR3 loop: CASSWGREGYTF. CDR3 coding DNA: TGTGCCAGCAGCTGGGGACGAGAAGGCTACACCTTC.

CDR3 nucleotide sequence: TGTGCCAGCAGCTTGGCGGACAGGACTGAAGCTTTCTTT. Protein: CASSLADRTEAFF. The chain employs TRBV5-4 and TRBJ1-1, with 7 nucleotides matching TRBD1. The CDR3 totals 13 residues. CDR1 SGHNT and CDR2 YYREEE come from the germline V gene (reference sequence). V lost 0 bases, J lost 5 bases, and 1 base stayed unmatched.

CDR3 amino acids: CASSTDRGNHGYTF. DNA of the CDR3: TGTGCCAGTAGTACCGACAGGGGCAACCATGGCTACACCTTC. The genes are TRBV19 and TRBJ1-2, with TRBD1 matching 8 bases. The CDR3 totals 14 residues. CDR1 is LNHDA, CDR2 SQIVND, per germline (reference sequence). V lost 4 bases and J lost 6; bases outside the gene matches: 7.

The chain couples TRBV5-1 to TRBJ2-7; D is possibly TRBD2 (7 bases). The CDR3 sequence is 18 residues long. The germline gives CDR1 SGHRS, CDR2 YFSETQ. V lost 4 bases and J 3 bases, leaving 26 bases between the germline ends. DNA of the CDR3: TGCGCCAGCAGCGGAACCGGGAGAAAGGGGGGGACCTACTACGAGCAGTACTTC. Translation: CASSGTGRKGGTYYEQYF.

The chain carries TRBV7-2 and TRBJ1-5; the D is unclear. CDR1 SGHTA and CDR2 FQGNSA come from the germline V gene. The CDR3 has 15 amino acids. V shed 4 bases and J shed 6 bases, with 16 bases lying between them. CDR3 loop: CASSWGYGLAQPQHF. The CDR3 DNA is TGTGCCAGCAGCTGGGGTTACGGGCTCGCTCAGCCCCAGCATTTT.

V usage is TRBV5-1 and J usage is TRBJ2-6; 10 positions match TRBD1. Trimming cost V 4 bases and J 3 bases; bases outside gene matches: 7. CDR3 length: 17 residues. Per the germline V gene, CDR1 is SGHRS and CDR2 is YFSETQ. The CDR3: CASSPFDRGHGANVLTF. In nucleotides, the CDR3 is TGCGCCAGCAGCCCCTTCGACAGGGGGCATGGGGCCAACGTCCTGACTTTC.

The rearrangement uses TRBV6-2 or TRBV6-3 and TRBJ2-7; 7 bases are a match to TRBD1. The CDR3 runs 14 residues. Trimming took 6 bases from V and 3 from J; bases not matched to a gene: 8. Germline CDR1 and CDR2: MNHEY and SVGEGT. The CDR3, as DNA: TGTGCCAGCAGCAACCTAAGGGACAGCTACGAGCAGTACTTC. This sequence encodes CASSNLRDSYEQYF.

This clone has only one observation. The chain carries TRBV7-2 and TRBJ1-5, with D possibly TRBD1 on 5 matching bases. Germline CDR1 is SGHTA and CDR2 is FQGNSA. The V and J ends lost 2 bases and 5 bases respectively, with 7 bases between them. The length of the CDR3 is 13 residues. This CDR3 reads CASSLWGDQPQHF. CDR3 in DNA: TGTGCCAGCAGCTTATGGGGGGATCAGCCCCAGCATTTT.

J is TRBJ2-7 and V is TRBV7-9; D is perhaps TRBD1 or TRBD2 (5 bases each). Germline assignment: CDR1 SEHNR and CDR2 FQNEAQ (reference sequence). The CDR3 is made up of 17 amino acids. The ends were cut back, 5 bases at V and 5 bases at J, with 25 bases in the middle. CDR3 sequence: CASSPSVGTGLSHEQYF. The DNA of the CDR3 is TGTGCCAGCAGCCCATCCGTAGGGACCGGACTCTCTCACGAGCAGTACTTC.

The chain combines TRBV5-4 with TRBJ1-5; 9 nucleotides align to TRBD1. CDR1 and CDR2 (germline): SGHNT, YYREEE (reference sequence). Trimming took 10 bases from V and 3 from J; bases not matched to a gene: 2. This CDR3 is built from 12 residues. CDR3 bases: TGTGCCTGGACAGGGGACAATCAGCCCCAGCATTTT. This translates into CAWTGDNQPQHF.

The V call is TRBV28, the J call TRBJ1-2; D is uncertain. Germline V gene lookup returns CDR1 MDHEN and CDR2 SYDVKM. The V and J ends lost 4 bases and 3 bases respectively, with 12 bases between them. The CDR3 loop spans 14 amino acids. The CDR3 region is CASSSYLGDYGYTF. In nucleotides, the CDR3 is TGTGCCAGCAGTTCTTATCTCGGGGACTATGGCTACACCTTC.

This clone was picked up a small number of times. Additional DNA sequences in this sample encode the identical CDR3. The chain combines TRBV4-3 with TRBJ2-7; D perhaps matches TRBD1 (6 bases). Trimming left V 0 bases short and J 2 bases short, with 11 bases between. This CDR3 region has 15 residues. CDR1 is LGHNA and CDR2 is YSLEER in the germline V gene. The CDR3 spells CASSQDLRGTYEQYF. The CDR3, as DNA: TGCGCCAGCAGCCAAGATCTTAGGGGGACCTACGAGCAGTACTTC.

The chain is built from TRBV29-1 and TRBJ1-2; 9 positions match TRBD1. Germline V CDR1 and CDR2: SQVTM, ANQGSEA. Trimming took 6 bases from V and 6 from J; bases not matched to a gene: 8. The CDR3 loop spans 13 amino acids. CDR3 nucleotide sequence: TGCAGCGTGAAAACCGGGACAGGGAATGGCTACACCTTC. Translated: CSVKTGTGNGYTF.

This chain connects TRBV5-5 to TRBJ2-7, with 10 bases that match TRBD1. This CDR3 has 16 residues. V was clipped by 4 bases and J by 2 bases; unmatched bases: 9. CDR1 and CDR2 (germline): SGHKS, YYEKEE (reference sequence). Here the CDR3 reads CASSPPGQGHAYEQYV. CDR3 DNA: TGTGCCAGCAGCCCTCCGGGACAGGGGCACGCCTACGAGCAGTACGTC.

V and J are TRBV7-9 and TRBJ1-2; D perhaps matches TRBD1 (5 bases). The germline V gene has CDR1 SEHNR and CDR2 FQNEAQ (reference sequence). Between the trimmed V and J ends, which lost 5 bases and 1 base, there was a span of 14 bases. The CDR3 is 15 amino acids. The CDR3 loop is CASSQKGMGNYGYTF. The CDR3 DNA reads as TGTGCCAGCAGCCAAAAGGGGATGGGTAACTATGGCTACACCTTC.

The J gene is TRBJ2-3, the V gene TRBV7-2, with D hard to call. CDR1 and CDR2 from the germline V gene are SGHTA and FQGNSA. Trimming left V 6 bases short and J 4 bases short, with 11 bases between. There are 13 residues in the CDR3. Written as DNA, the CDR3 is TGTGCCAGCAGTTCCGGGCCCCCAGATACGCAGTATTTT. Translated, it gives CASSSGPPDTQYF.

V is TRBV4-2 and J is TRBJ1-1; 9 bases align to TRBD1. The germline CDR1 and CDR2 sequences are LGHNA and YNFKEQ. V shed 5 bases and J 0 bases; nucleotides not matched to a gene: 10. The CDR3 consists of 17 residues. The CDR3 reads CASSKNDRDRVNTEAFF. The CDR3 region has the DNA TGTGCCAGCAGCAAAAACGACCGGGACAGGGTGAACACTGAAGCTTTCTTT.

The chain recombines TRBV6-1 with TRBJ2-7; TRBD2 matches 10 bases. This CDR3 contains 15 residues. Trimming took 3 bases from V and 3 from J; bases not matched to a gene: 5. Looked up from germline, CDR1 is MNHNS and CDR2 is SASEGT. CDR3 DNA: TGTGCCAGCAGTGAGAGCGGGGGGGCCGTCTACGAGCAGTACTTC. Residues: CASSESGGAVYEQYF.